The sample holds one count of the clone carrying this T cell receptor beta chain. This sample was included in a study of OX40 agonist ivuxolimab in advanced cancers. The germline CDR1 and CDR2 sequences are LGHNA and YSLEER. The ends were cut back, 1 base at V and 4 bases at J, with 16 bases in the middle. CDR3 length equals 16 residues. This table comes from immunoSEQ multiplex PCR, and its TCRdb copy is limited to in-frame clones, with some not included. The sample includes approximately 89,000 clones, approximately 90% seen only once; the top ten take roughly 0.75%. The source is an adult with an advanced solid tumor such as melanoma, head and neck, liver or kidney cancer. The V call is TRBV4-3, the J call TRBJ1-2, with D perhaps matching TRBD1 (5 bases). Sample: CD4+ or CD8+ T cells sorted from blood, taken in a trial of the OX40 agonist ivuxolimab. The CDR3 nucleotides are TGCGCCAGCAGCCAAGCTGTTCTGGCAGGGCCCTATGGCTACACCTTC. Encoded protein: CASSQAVLAGPYGYTF.